Detailed here is one TCR beta chain. This entry comes from a study of blood T cells in healthy people across ages. Combining a sample-barcoded 5' primer with a J-beta primer mix, a second PCR ran for roughly 6 to 11 cycles. In TCRdb, the 5' RACE reads were re-called with MiXCR into one record per CDR3 protein. This sample has around 990,000 distinct CDR3 sequences, with almost 25% found just once. Sample donors were healthy Caucasian individuals that came from Russia, aged roughly 6 to 95. Every sample had a minimum of 6.5 million PBMCs isolated. This same sample was also taken into another study, of T cells of mothers and their children.

This TCR came from a girl aged 2 to 10 in good health. Sequenced: blood.

CDR3 nucleotides: TGTGCCAGCAGCGTAGACAGGGACAATCCCTACGAGCAGTACTTC. Its protein is CASSVDRDNPYEQYF. The chain joins TRBV9 to TRBJ2-7, with a possible D match to TRBD1 (6 bases). The V end lost 0 bases, the J end lost 2 bases, and 12 bases lay between the germline ends. This CDR3 spans 15 amino acids. Germline CDR1 reads SGDLS; CDR2 reads YYNGEE.